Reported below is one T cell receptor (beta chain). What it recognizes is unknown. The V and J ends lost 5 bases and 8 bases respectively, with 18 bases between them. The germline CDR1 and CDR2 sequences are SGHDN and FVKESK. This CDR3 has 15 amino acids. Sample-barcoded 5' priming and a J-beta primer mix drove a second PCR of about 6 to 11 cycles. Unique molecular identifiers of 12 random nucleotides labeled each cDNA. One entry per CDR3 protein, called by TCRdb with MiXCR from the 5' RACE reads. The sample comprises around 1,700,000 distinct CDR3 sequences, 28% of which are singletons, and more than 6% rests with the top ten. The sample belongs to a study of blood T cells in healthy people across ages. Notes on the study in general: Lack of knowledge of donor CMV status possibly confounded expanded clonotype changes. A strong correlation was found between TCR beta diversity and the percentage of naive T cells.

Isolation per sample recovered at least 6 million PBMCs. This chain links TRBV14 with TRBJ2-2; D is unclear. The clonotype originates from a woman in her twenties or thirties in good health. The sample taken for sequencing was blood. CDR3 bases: TGTGCCAGCAGCAGGCTACTCGCTACCTATGGGGAGCTGTTTTTT. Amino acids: CASSRLLATYGELFF.